The subject of this entry is one TCR beta chain. Antigen: not known. Generation of TCR cDNA used 5'RACE template switching (which added a universal primer site and UMIs). TCRdb used MiXCR to reprocess the 5' RACE reads, holding one entry per CDR3 protein. This sample has a few hundred thousand distinct CDR3 sequences, with around 9.3% found just once. The source of the sample is a study of T cells after yellow fever vaccination. Study as a whole: Preparation used SMART-Seq v4 Ultra Low Input for the low-cell-number fractions.

Study-level points and caveats: The appearance of a small share of clonotypes in both CD4 and CD8 compartments was observed. Post-booster repertoires contained most primary-vaccination clones again (approximately 95% CD4, roughly 91% CD8).

Germline CDR1 SEHNR, CDR2 FQNEAQ (reference sequence). The CDR3 is 20 residues long. The V gene end was trimmed by 5 bases and the J gene end by 4 bases; junction bases not matched to a gene: 25. This TCR came from a young man who received the YFV17D yellow fever vaccine. The chain combines TRBV7-9 with TRBJ2-5; TRBD1 matches 7 bases. The sample in question was CD4+ T cells sorted from PBMCs, obtained 5 days after the yellow fever booster vaccination. CDR3 amino acids: CASSDRQGYRGPIAGETQYF. CDR3 DNA sequence: TGTGCCAGCAGCGATAGACAGGGCTACAGGGGCCCGATTGCTGGAGAGACCCAGTACTTC.